The clone carrying this TCR beta chain was detected ten times or more. Its antigen remains unidentified. With 32 V and 13 J primers, multiplex PCR amplified the TCR beta CDR3. TCRdb analysed the multiplex PCR reads with MiXCR anew, one entry per CDR3 protein. The table records around 20,000 distinct CDR3 sequences, about 30% of them present only once. The data stem from a study of immune heterogeneity within non-small cell lung tumors. Bulk tumor genomic DNA was the template, and each sample received approximately 0.65 ug. Biopsies, several per primary tumor and spaced far apart, were collected during surgery. Enrolled individuals presented with untreated, newly diagnosed non-small cell lung cancer and received curative surgery. The study drew donors from newly diagnosed non-small cell lung cancer patients having surgery with curative intent. Notes on the study in general: Individual patients largely had distinct high-frequency T-cell receptor beta clonotypes from one another.

The sequence was obtained from a man aged 40-55 years with non-small cell lung cancer. Sequenced input: lung tumor tissue.

The CDR3 coding sequence is TGCATGGTGCAGGTGAACTATGGCTACACCTTC. Residues: CMVQVNYGYTF. This chain joins TRBV20-1 and TRBJ1-2; no clear D gene. Germline V gene sequence: CDR1 DFQATT, CDR2 SNEGSKA (reference sequence). This CDR3 spans 11 amino acids.